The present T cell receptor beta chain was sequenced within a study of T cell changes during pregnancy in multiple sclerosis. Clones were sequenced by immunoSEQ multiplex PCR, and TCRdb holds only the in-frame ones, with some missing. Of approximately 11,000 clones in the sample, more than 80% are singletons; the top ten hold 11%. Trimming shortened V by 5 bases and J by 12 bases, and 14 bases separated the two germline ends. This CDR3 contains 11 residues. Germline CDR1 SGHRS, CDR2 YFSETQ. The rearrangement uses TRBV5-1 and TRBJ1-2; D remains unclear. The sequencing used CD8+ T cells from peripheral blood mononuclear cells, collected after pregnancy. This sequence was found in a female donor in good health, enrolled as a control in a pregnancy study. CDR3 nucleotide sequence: TGCGCCAGCAGTAATATACGCGTCAACACCTTC. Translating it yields CASSNIRVNTF.